The 32 T cell receptor beta chains below come from one sample, sequenced in a study of early stage breast cancer tumors. Profiling relied on immunoSEQ multiplex PCR, and the TCRdb table lists in-frame clones only, not all of them. Altogether around 71,000 clones are present, 65% to 85% being singletons, with the ten largest covering 3% to 4.5%. Specimen: blood. These receptors were taken from a person between 55 and 69 years old with breast cancer.

This chain links TRBV5-8 with TRBJ2-3; D is uncertain. Deletions cut 4 bases from V and 3 bases from J, with 9 bases between. The CDR3 sequence is 13 residues long. CDR1 is SGHTS and CDR2 is YDEGEE in the germline V gene. The CDR3 DNA follows: TGTGCCAGCAGCCGGATTTTGACAGATACGCAGTATTTT. This sequence encodes CASSRILTDTQYF.

This sequence joins TRBV7-2 and TRBJ2-3; a weak D match, TRBD2 (6 bases). The germline V gene encodes CDR1 SGHTA and CDR2 FQGNSA. V lost 3 bases, J lost 6 bases, and 10 bases lay in between. The CDR3 covers 13 residues. CDR3 sequence reads: CASSFGEADTQYF. CDR3 nucleotides: TGTGCCAGCAGCTTCGGGGAGGCGGATACGCAGTATTTT. The whole variable domain, remainder taken from reference TRBV7-2 and TRBJ2-3, is GAGVSQSPSNKVTEKGKDVELRCDPISGHTALYWYRQSLGQGLEFLIYFQGNSAPDKSGLPSDRFSAERTGGSVSTLTIQRTQQEDSAVYLCASSFGEADTQYFGPGTRLTVL.

This chain connects TRBV5-6 to TRBJ2-6; D might be TRBD2 (5 bases). CDR3 length: 15 amino acids. V was shortened by 2 bases and J by 4 bases, with 10 bases between the two germline ends. Germline V gives CDR1 SGHDT, CDR2 YYEEEE. The CDR3 sequence: CASSFNRGGANVLTF. Written as DNA, the CDR3 is TGTGCCAGCAGCTTTAACCGGGGAGGGGCCAACGTCCTGACTTTC.

The V and J genes are TRBV15 and TRBJ2-5; the match to TRBD2 covers 8 bases. Germline V lookup: CDR1 LNHNV, CDR2 YYDKDF (reference sequence). V lost 1 base and J lost 5; bases outside the gene matches: 3. This CDR3 has 14 amino acids. The CDR3 nucleotides are TGTGCCACCAGCAGAGGGACTAGCCGGGAGACCCAGTACTTC. It encodes CATSRGTSRETQYF.

As concerns this clone: The same CDR3 is also encoded by other DNA sequences in this sample. The chain has TRBV7-9 and TRBJ2-3; TRBD2 is a possible D gene (5 bases). Germline V CDR1 and CDR2: SEHNR, FQNEAQ (reference sequence). Trimming cost V 5 bases and J 4 bases, with 10 bases left between them. The CDR3 has 13 residues. The CDR3 nucleotides are TGTGCCAGCAGCCCGCGCGGGCCAGATACGCAGTATTTT. Amino acid sequence: CASSPRGPDTQYF.

The rearrangement joins TRBV7-2 to TRBJ1-1; 7 positions match TRBD1. CDR1 is SGHTA, CDR2 FQGNSA, per germline. V lost 5 bases to trimming and J lost 4 bases; unmatched junction nucleotides: 7. This CDR3 region has 14 residues. CDR3 in DNA: TGTGCCAGCAGCCGCGACAGGGTTGGCACTGAAGCTTTCTTT. Translation gives CASSRDRVGTEAFF.

The chain uses TRBV28 and TRBJ2-3; TRBD2 agrees at 7 bases. Trimming at V came to 4 bases and at J to 0 bases, leaving 4 bases not matched to a gene. CDR1 and CDR2 from the germline V gene are MDHEN and SYDVKM. This CDR3 spans 15 amino acids. CDR3 sequence reads: CASSSAGASTDTQYF. In nucleotides, the CDR3 is TGTGCCAGCAGTTCGGCGGGAGCTAGCACAGATACGCAGTATTTT.

The chain employs TRBV7-3 and TRBJ2-1, with 7 nucleotides matching TRBD1. V gave up 5 bases and J gave up 0 bases; unmatched junction bases: 7. This CDR3 contains 16 residues. Germline V CDR1 and CDR2: SGHTA, FQGTGA. CDR3 protein: CASSRQGLSSYNEQFF. The CDR3 region has the DNA TGTGCCAGCAGCCGACAGGGATTGAGCTCCTACAATGAGCAGTTCTTC. The whole variable domain, filled in from reference TRBV7-3 and TRBJ2-1, reads GAGVSQTPSNKVTEKGKYVELRCDPISGHTALYWYRQSLGQGPEFLIYFQGTGAADDSGLPNDRFFAVRPEGSVSTLKIQRTERGDSAVYLCASSRQGLSSYNEQFFGPGTRLTVL.

This chain joins TRBV5-1 and TRBJ1-2; 7 nucleotides match TRBD1. J was trimmed by 0 bases and V by 4 bases; bases with no gene match: 12. This CDR3 is built from 17 residues. Germline CDR1 and CDR2: SGHRS and YFSETQ. CDR3 nucleotide sequence: TGCGCCAGCAGCCCATTCAGACAGGGCCCAGCTAACTATGGCTACACCTTC. This sequence encodes CASSPFRQGPANYGYTF.

The rearrangement uses TRBV6-6 and TRBJ2-2; weak D call: TRBD2 (6 bases). The CDR3 spans 14 residues. Germline CDR1 reads MNHNY; CDR2 reads SVGAGI (reference sequence). Trimming stripped 2 bases from V and 7 bases from J, with 11 bases between. CDR3 residues: CASSYGGSGGELFF. The CDR3, as DNA: TGTGCCAGCAGTTACGGGGGGTCGGGCGGGGAGCTGTTTTTT.

This clone has more than one count but fewer than ten. J is TRBJ1-5 and V is TRBV7-3, with D perhaps TRBD1 (5 bases). There are 13 residues in the CDR3. Per the germline V gene, CDR1 is SGHTA and CDR2 is FQGTGA. Trimming took off 5 bases at V and 9 bases at J, with 14 bases between the two ends. The CDR3: CASSATVSGPQHF. CDR3 in DNA: TGTGCCAGCAGCGCGACAGTATCTGGGCCCCAGCATTTT.

The chain is built from TRBV10-2 and TRBJ2-7, with D possibly matching TRBD1 (6 bases). Germline lookup yields CDR1 WSHSY and CDR2 SAAADI. V lost 10 bases, J lost 6 bases, and 16 bases lay in between. The CDR3 consists of 12 residues. CDR3 sequence: CAISTGLAEQYF. The CDR3 bases are TGCGCCATTTCGACAGGTTTGGCCGAGCAGTACTTC.

This chain connects TRBV28 to TRBJ1-1; TRBD1 is a possible D gene (5 bases). CDR3 length: 13 residues. V gave up 7 bases and J gave up 1 base, with 10 bases separating them. The germline V gene has CDR1 MDHEN and CDR2 SYDVKM. As DNA, the CDR3 is TGTGCCAGCAAGGGGCAGACGAACACTGAAGCTTTCTTT. This encodes CASKGQTNTEAFF.

V and J are TRBV30 and TRBJ1-2; tentatively, D is TRBD1 (5 bases). Trimming removed 4 bases from V and 2 bases from J, with 11 bases in between. The CDR3 runs 13 residues. Germline V gene sequence: CDR1 GTSNPN, CDR2 SVGIG (reference sequence). The CDR3 region has the DNA TGTGCCTGGACAGGGCTGATAAACTATGGCTACACCTTC. It is translated as CAWTGLINYGYTF.

The table lists this clone with a few counts. V usage is TRBV15 and J usage is TRBJ1-5; D gene ambiguous. This CDR3 contains 14 residues. Trimming left V 1 base short and J 4 bases short, with 8 bases between. Germline V gene data show CDR1 as LNHNV and CDR2 as YYDKDF (reference sequence). CDR3 amino acids: CATSRGGGNQPQHF. DNA for the CDR3: TGTGCCACCAGCAGAGGAGGAGGGAATCAGCCCCAGCATTTT.

The chain is built from TRBV19 and TRBJ1-1; the match to TRBD1 covers 7 bases. The V segment lost 1 base and the J segment 4 bases; nucleotides outside the gene matches: 15. The CDR3 totals 18 residues. Germline V gene sequence: CDR1 LNHDA, CDR2 SQIVND (reference sequence). For the CDR3, the DNA is TGTGCCAGTAGTATAGTTGGCCCCAGGGGGAAGGTGGCCACTGAAGCTTTCTTT. Translation: CASSIVGPRGKVATEAFF. Full variable domain (remainder filled in from reference TRBV19 and TRBJ1-1): DGGITQSPKYLFRKEGQNVTLSCEQNLNHDAMYWYRQDPGQGLRLIYYSQIVNDFQKGDIAEGYSVSREKKESFPLTVTSAQKNPTAFYLCASSIVGPRGKVATEAFFGQGTRLTVV.

V is TRBV7-2 and J is TRBJ1-5, with D maybe TRBD1 (6 bases). The germline V gene has CDR1 SGHTA and CDR2 FQGNSA. This CDR3 is 15 amino acids long. V lost 1 base and J lost 7, with 14 bases in between. The CDR3 is CASSLGSGDGQPQHF. For the CDR3, the DNA is TGTGCCAGCAGCTTAGGGTCAGGGGACGGACAGCCCCAGCATTTT.

About this clone: Other DNA sequences of this sample code for an identical CDR3. The chain combines TRBV20-1 with TRBJ2-1; D may be TRBD2 (6 bases). Trimming stripped 3 bases from V and 7 bases from J, with 7 bases between. Germline V gene sequence: CDR1 DFQATT, CDR2 SNEGSKA (reference sequence). This CDR3 spans 11 amino acids. As DNA, the CDR3 is TGCAGTGCTAGGGGGGGAAATGAGCAGTTCTTC. The encoded protein is CSARGGNEQFF.

The chain has TRBV6-1 and TRBJ2-5; 9 positions match TRBD1. Per germline, CDR1 MNHNS and CDR2 SASEGT. J gave up 1 base and V 11 bases, and 8 bases lay outside the gene matches. This CDR3 comprises 14 residues. The CDR3 nucleotides are TGTGCCGGTGACAGGGGGTTAGGCCAAGAGACCCAGTACTTC. It codes for CAGDRGLGQETQYF.

This clone was found a few times. V and J are TRBV6-5 and TRBJ2-3; 8 bases fit TRBD2. Germline trimming cut 2 bases from V and 4 bases from J; bases unmatched to any gene: 5. The CDR3 runs to 15 residues. Germline V gives CDR1 MNHEY, CDR2 SVGAGI. Written as DNA, the CDR3 is TGTGCCAGCAGTTACAATAGCGGGGCCCCAGATACGCAGTATTTT. Encoded protein: CASSYNSGAPDTQYF.

The chain has TRBV7-9 and TRBJ2-3, with D possibly called TRBD1 or TRBD2 (5 bases each). V was shortened by 8 bases and J by 0 bases, with 15 bases between the two germline ends. The length of the CDR3 is 15 residues. The germline V gene has CDR1 SEHNR and CDR2 FQNEAQ (reference sequence). In DNA form, the CDR3 reads TGTGCCAGCGGGCTGGGGGTCCTAAGCACAGATACGCAGTATTTT. The encoded protein is CASGLGVLSTDTQYF.

In DNA, the CDR3 is TGTGCCAGCAGTTACTCCGGACAGGGGCACGGCTACACCTTC. Translation: CASSYSGQGHGYTF. The chain is built from TRBV6-5 and TRBJ1-2; 9 bases fit TRBD1. CDR1 and CDR2 from the germline V gene are MNHEY and SVGAGI. With 0 bases clipped from V and 8 bases from J, the junction kept 4 bases outside the gene matches. CDR3 length: 14 amino acids.

This clone appeared a few times. The gene calls are TRBV10-2 and TRBJ2-1; 9 nucleotides align to TRBD1. V shed 6 bases, J shed 6 bases, and the junction held 6 bases outside the gene matches. The CDR3 has 14 amino acids. CDR1 WSHSY and CDR2 SAAADI come from the germline V gene. The DNA of the CDR3 is TGCGCCAGCAGCGGGACAGGGTCTGGCAATGAGCAGTTCTTC. Amino acid sequence: CASSGTGSGNEQFF.

V and J are TRBV10-2 and TRBJ2-3; maybe TRBD2 (6 bases). Germline lookup yields CDR1 WSHSY and CDR2 SAAADI. Trimming left V 6 bases short and J 0 bases short, with 7 bases between. The CDR3 has 13 amino acids. CDR3 in amino acids: CASRDYSTDTQYF. CDR3 nucleotides: TGCGCCAGCAGGGACTATAGCACAGATACGCAGTATTTT.

This clone was observed once. The chain carries TRBV29-1 and TRBJ2-3, with D possibly matching TRBD1 (5 bases). V was trimmed by 6 bases and J by 3 bases, leaving 19 bases between them. Per the germline V gene, CDR1 is SQVTM and CDR2 is ANQGSEA. The CDR3 extends over 15 amino acids. Here the CDR3 DNA reads TGCAGCGTAGACACCCGGACATCCAAAACAGATACGCAGTATTTT. Translating gives CSVDTRTSKTDTQYF.

This clone was seen just once. Here the CDR3 reads CASSRGQVNSGANVLTF. CDR3 DNA: TGCGCCAGCAGCAGGGGACAGGTCAACTCTGGGGCCAACGTCCTGACTTTC. The rearrangement joins TRBV5-1 to TRBJ2-6, with 8 bases lining up with TRBD1. CDR1 and CDR2 from the germline V gene are SGHRS and YFSETQ. CDR3 length: 17 amino acids. The ends lost 4 bases at V and 0 bases at J; junction bases unmatched: 6.

The chain employs TRBV5-1 and TRBJ2-7; D call uncertain. Trimming removed 4 bases from V and 2 bases from J, with 13 bases in between. In germline, CDR1 is SGHRS, CDR2 YFSETQ. CDR3 length equals 14 residues. The CDR3 loop is CASSSLTVTYEQYF. The CDR3 DNA follows: TGCGCCAGCAGCAGCCTTACGGTGACCTACGAGCAGTACTTC.

The chain uses TRBV6-1 and TRBJ1-6, with D tentatively TRBD1 (6 bases). The germline V and J ends were trimmed by 6 bases and 10 bases, with 13 bases remaining between them. Germline loops: CDR1 MNHNS, CDR2 SASEGT. This CDR3 comprises 13 residues. CDR3 region: CASRGGPGSPLHF. The DNA for the CDR3 is TGTGCCAGCAGGGGGGGGCCCGGGTCACCCCTCCACTTT.

This clone was observed a few times. The J gene is TRBJ2-7, the V gene TRBV2, with 8 bases aligning to TRBD2. This CDR3 is 14 amino acids long. Germline values: CDR1 SNHLY, CDR2 FYNNEI. The V and J ends lost 5 bases and 6 bases, in that order; junction bases with no gene match: 9. The DNA for the CDR3 is TGTGCCAGCAGTTCTGCTAGCGGGTTTGGCGAGCAGTACTTC. It codes for CASSSASGFGEQYF.

This clone was found a few times. This chain links TRBV6-1 with TRBJ1-4; a weak D match, TRBD1 (5 bases). V lost 3 bases, J lost 3 bases, and 5 bases lay in between. Per germline, CDR1 MNHNS and CDR2 SASEGT. This CDR3 comprises 13 residues. Here the CDR3 reads CASSEGANEKLFF. The CDR3 DNA reads as TGTGCCAGCAGTGAGGGGGCTAATGAAAAACTGTTTTTT.

J is TRBJ2-5 and V is TRBV10-2; TRBD2 might be the D (5 bases). Germline lookup yields CDR1 WSHSY and CDR2 SAAADI. CDR3 size: 13 residues. The V end lost 6 bases, the J end lost 2 bases, and 10 bases lay between the germline ends. The CDR3: CASREVVQETQYF. The DNA of the CDR3 is TGCGCCAGCAGGGAGGTAGTGCAAGAGACCCAGTACTTC.

The chain couples TRBV9 to TRBJ2-3; possible D gene TRBD2, 5 bases. Germline lookup yields CDR1 SGDLS and CDR2 YYNGEE. The CDR3 sequence is 17 residues long. Trimming cost V 6 bases and J 0 bases, with 20 bases left between them. The CDR3 DNA sequence: TGTGCCAGCAACCGACCCCCTGGGCGAGGGAGCACAGATACGCAGTATTTT. This sequence encodes CASNRPPGRGSTDTQYF.